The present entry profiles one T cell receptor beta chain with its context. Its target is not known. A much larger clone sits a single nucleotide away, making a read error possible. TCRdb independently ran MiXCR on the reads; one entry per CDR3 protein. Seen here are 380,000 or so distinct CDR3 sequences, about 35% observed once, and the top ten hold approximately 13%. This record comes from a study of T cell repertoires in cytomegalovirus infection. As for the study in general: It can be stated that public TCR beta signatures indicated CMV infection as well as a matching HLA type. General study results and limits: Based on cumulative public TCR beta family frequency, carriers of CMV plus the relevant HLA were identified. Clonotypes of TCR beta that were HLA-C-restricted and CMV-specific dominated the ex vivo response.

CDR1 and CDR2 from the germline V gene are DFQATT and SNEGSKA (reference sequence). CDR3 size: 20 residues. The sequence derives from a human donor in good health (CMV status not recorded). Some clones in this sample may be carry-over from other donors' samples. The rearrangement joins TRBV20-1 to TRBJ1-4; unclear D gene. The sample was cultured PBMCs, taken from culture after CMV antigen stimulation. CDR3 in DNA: TGCCGTGCTAGAGTGTCTCATTTTAGGCAAACTGGGACAACTAATGAAAAACTGTTTTTT. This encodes CRARVSHFRQTGTTNEKLFF.